This paragraph covers one TCR beta chain sequence. This clone occurred a few times. Its antigen is still unknown. The junction differs from germline at one of its ends, possibly a read error. The sample belongs to a study of beta chain features in type 1 diabetes (dated by TCRdb to 2016 to 2019). Regarding the complete study: Patients and healthy donors did not differ in mean age, gender distribution, total cell number or subset yield. Across all samples, almost 110 million sorted cells were examined, and cell number per subset correlated strongly with RNA yield. In the study, recently diagnosed type 1 diabetes patients and matched healthy donors were compared on the TCRB repertoires of their sorted circulating CD4+ T cell subsets. Naive and central memory subsets were obtained from all 30 or so donors, but regulatory and stem cell-like memory subsets were isolated from only 8 patients and roughly 8 healthy donors. What the work shows at the level of the full study, not this receptor alone: Only small numbers of individuals were included in the HLA sub-analyses, which left unresolved whether HLA type had any influence on TCRB rearrangement. Naive, central memory and regulatory TCRB repertoires appeared to be more similar among patients than among healthy donors. In all four CD4+ subsets, TCRB CDR3 length was moderately but significantly shorter in type 1 diabetes patients. Sequencing cDNA rather than genomic DNA could over-represent highly expressing activated cells, although activation and CD3 levels did not differ between groups. Shorter templates might be favored by PCR, yet because patient and control samples were amplified and corrected together, any such skew would affect both groups equally. At VDJ recombination sites, patients with type 1 diabetes made fewer insertions and deleted more nucleotides, a pattern implying thymic rearrangement abnormalities.

The entire isolated RNA was reverse transcribed using the High Capacity cDNA Reverse Transcription Kit, and thus expressed TCRB transcripts were sequenced. Naive, central memory and regulatory T cell samples underwent deep immunoSEQ sequencing, averaging about 3.57 million total reads per sample. Sorted cells were lysed in RLT buffer and RNA was extracted with DNase-treated RNeasy Micro or Mini kits, depending on cell number. Each cell subset was processed separately to prevent cross-contamination, with patient and healthy donor samples processed together. The immunoSEQ multiplex PCR was used to amplify TCRB sequences from cDNA, yielding 87-bp fragments that span the CDR3 region. Sequencing of the amplicons was done on the Illumina HiSeq platform. Per the original workflow: Synthetic template baselines were used to correct PCR bias computationally, reads within Hamming distance 2 were collapsed together, and singletons that could not be merged were discarded. By aligning reads against IMGT, V, D and J genes, CDR3 length, and insertions or deletions at six rearrangement sites were assigned. Within each subset, clonotype counts were normalized to the number of sorted cells before true diversity and Gini coefficients were calculated with the tcR R package. The overlap coefficient, calculated on TCRB nucleotide sequences, was used to measure repertoire sharing. As a proxy for the pre-selection repertoire, out-of-frame TCRB sequences from naive cells were analyzed. TCRdb obtained this table from immuneACCESS and retained in-frame rearrangements with V and J assigned. These tables miss some clones; where compared with another copy, unresolved V genes account for less than half of the shortfall, and the remainder is unexplained. Clone size and the V and J calls come from that table; the DNA yielded D and trimming. For this sample the table gives hundreds of thousands of clones, of which about 30% were detected only once. Around 0.065% of the sample rests with the top ten.

Counted from cysteine to phenylalanine, this CDR3 has 11 amino acids. The read is trimmed to its CDR3 DNA, 33 bases read in frame from base 1. CDR1 and CDR2 were assigned from the germline V gene as SGHTA and FQGNSA. Each donor gave one peripheral blood draw, roughly 120 mL on average, collected into heparinised tubes. A BD FACSAria II and a panel including CD45RO, CCR7, CD25, CD127, CD95 and CD27 were used to sort naive, central memory, regulatory and stem cell-like memory CD4+ T cells. A purity above 98% was achieved for all sorted populations. PBMCs were separated immediately by Lymphoprep density gradient centrifugation and were stained directly, without being cultured. So that batch effects would be minimized, each experiment stained and sorted samples in pairs, pairing one healthy donor with one patient.

The chain was built from TRBV7-2 and TRBJ2-1; no D gene call is confident. The sample consisted of naive CD4+ T cells from blood. The cell subset or site label, read with the paper, signifies: true naive CD4+ T cells. This receptor was identified in a man younger than 35 in good health. CDR3 loop: CASSFYSEQFF. The DNA reads as follows: TGTGCCAGCAGCTTTTACAGTGAGCAGTTCTTC. Full variable domain (CDR3 extended with the reference TRBV7-2 and TRBJ2-1 proteins): GAGVSQSPSNKVTEKGKDVELRCDPISGHTALYWYRQSLGQGLEFLIYFQGNSAPDKSGLPSDRFSAERTGGSVSTLTIQRTQQEDSAVYLCASSFYSEQFFGPGTRLTVL.